This T cell receptor beta chain is from a study of early T cells in non-severe SARS-CoV-2 infection. Study-wide context: With bulk RNA from unsorted whole blood as input, sequencing yielded unpaired chains.

cDNA molecules, individually, were tagged with unique molecular identifiers. MiXCR, run by TCRdb on the 5' RACE reads, gives a single entry per CDR3 protein. The sample lists roughly 80,000 distinct CDR3 sequences, less than 8% occurring once. Points on this clonotype: What it recognizes is unknown.

Findings of the study overall: Anti-spike CD8 responses were favored in VDJdb matching, and private and CD4 specificities were missed.

The CDR3 sequence is 15 residues long. The ends lost 5 bases at V and 0 bases at J; junction bases unmatched: 6. Germline V gives CDR1 SGHTA, CDR2 FQGNSA. The TCR comes from an adult who was a healthcare worker with PCR-confirmed SARS-CoV-2 infection or an uninfected control (not recorded which). The chain is built from TRBV7-2 and TRBJ2-7; 8 bases align to TRBD1. The sample consisted of whole blood. The CDR3 region is CASSLTGTGSYEQYF. DNA of the CDR3: TGTGCCAGCAGCCTTACCGGGACAGGCTCCTACGAGCAGTACTTC.